These 5 T cell receptor beta chains share one sample of origin, sequenced in a study of blood T cell repertoires in COVID-19. Some clones are missing from TCRdb's copy, which holds only in-frame ones; the method was immunoSEQ multiplex PCR. The sample records approximately 270,000 clones, roughly 87% being singletons. The sequenced sample consisted of peripheral blood. The receptors were gathered from a young man with active or convalescent COVID-19.

A single count supports this clone. The genes are TRBV14 and TRBJ2-4; 9 bases align to TRBD2. The CDR3 runs 20 residues. The V gene's germline CDR1 is SGHDN and CDR2 FVKESK. With 0 bases clipped from V and 0 bases from J, the junction kept 12 bases outside the gene matches. The CDR3 spells CASSQDVPSGAGIAKNIQYF. The DNA of the CDR3 is TGTGCCAGCAGCCAAGATGTCCCTAGCGGGGCGGGTATAGCCAAAAACATTCAGTACTTC.

The rearrangement links TRBV27 to TRBJ2-1; 9 bases map to TRBD2. V shed 3 bases and J 5 bases; nucleotides not matched to a gene: 5. Germline V gene data show CDR1 as MNHEY and CDR2 as SMNVEV (reference sequence). The CDR3 spans 15 residues. The CDR3 region is CASSFLAGSDNEQFF. CDR3 sequence (DNA): TGTGCCAGCAGTTTTCTAGCGGGGTCGGACAATGAGCAGTTCTTC.

The V and J genes are TRBV11-2 and TRBJ2-7; 16 bases agree with TRBD2. V lost 5 bases, J lost 4 bases, and 11 bases stayed unmatched. The V gene's germline CDR1 is SGHAT and CDR2 FQNNGV. The CDR3 loop spans 18 amino acids. The CDR3 protein is CASSAHVGLAGGTYEQYF. The CDR3 DNA sequence: TGTGCCAGCAGCGCCCATGTGGGACTAGCGGGAGGGACTTACGAGCAGTACTTC. The variable domain in full, completed from reference TRBV11-2 and TRBJ2-7, reads EAGVAQSPRYKIIEKRQSVAFWCNPISGHATLYWYQQILGQGPKLLIQFQNNGVVDDSQLPKDRFSAERLKGVDSTLKIQPAKLEDSAVYLCASSAHVGLAGGTYEQYFGPGTRLTVT.

This chain uses TRBV5-6 with TRBJ2-5, with D tentatively TRBD2 (5 bases). The ends were cut back, 0 bases at V and 1 base at J, with 7 bases in the middle. CDR3 size: 14 residues. The germline CDR1 and CDR2 sequences are SGHDT and YYEEEE. The CDR3 DNA is TGTGCCAGCAGCTTGGGTCGGGGCCAAGAGACCCAGTACTTC. This translates into CASSLGRGQETQYF.

V is TRBV7-2 and J is TRBJ1-4, with 7 bases matching TRBD1. Germline CDR1 and CDR2: SGHTA and FQGNSA. This CDR3 is 14 amino acids long. Germline trimming cut 2 bases from V and 6 bases from J; bases unmatched to any gene: 3. As DNA, the CDR3 is TGTGCCAGCAGCTTAACAGGGGTGGATGAAAAACTGTTTTTT. It translates to CASSLTGVDEKLFF.